The clone carrying this T cell receptor (beta chain) appeared many times. What it binds is unknown. This record belongs to a study of T cells in Graves' hyperthyroidism and ophthalmopathy. About the research overall: The initial diagnosis was the point when peripheral blood was collected, ahead of any treatment. Findings and caveats of the study: Blood shared most expanded thyroid clonotypes above 0.001.

Hyperthyroidism patients were newly diagnosed, had disease duration under 2 months, and were aged 18 to 65 years. The blood sample dates from first hyperthyroidism diagnosis, preceding any ophthalmopathy symptoms. Authors of the study amplified TCR beta CDR3 regions from RNA transcripts. During a first-round RT-PCR of the TCR CDR3, the HTBI primer set was used. Each CDR3 protein is one row after TCRdb ran MiXCR on the multiplex PCR reads. Of around 300,000 distinct CDR3 sequences listed, 13% to 15% are singletons. Germline V gene data show CDR1 as SNHLY and CDR2 as FYNNEI. The germline V and J ends were trimmed by 3 bases and 2 bases, with 11 bases remaining between them. There are 15 residues in the CDR3.

What was sequenced was blood. This TCR was recovered from a woman between 45 and 65 years old with Graves' hyperthyroidism that later progressed to Graves' ophthalmopathy. The chain is built from TRBV2 and TRBJ2-1; TRBD1 might be the D (6 bases). Here the CDR3 reads CASSDSQGPYNEQFF. CDR3 DNA sequence: TGTGCCAGCAGTGACTCACAGGGACCCTACAATGAGCAGTTCTTC. The whole variable domain, filled in from reference TRBV2 and TRBJ2-1, reads EPEVTQTPSHQVTQMGQEVILRCVPISNHLYFYWYRQILGQKVEFLVSFYNNEISEKSEIFDDQFSVERPDGSNFTLKIRSTKLEDSAMYFCASSDSQGPYNEQFFGPGTRLTVL.